This TCR beta chain was sequenced in a study of control samples from healthy donors and cancer patients (dated by TCRdb to 2018 to 2020). With regard to this clone: Its cognate antigen has yet to be identified. The sample holds no much larger clone one base away, and base qualities are not on file.

V is cut by 2 bases and J by 9 bases, and the space between the germline ends is 20 bases. Taken from the germline V gene (reference sequence), the CDR1 and CDR2 loops are SGHNT and YYREEE. CDR3 length: 15 amino acids, cysteine to phenylalanine. Only CDR3 DNA remains: 45 bases, in frame from the first base. The method behind the library was the immunoSEQ multiplex PCR assay. TCRdb provides this immuneACCESS table in a form limited to in-frame rearrangements. Some clones are lacking; in checked studies, under half of them reflect an unresolved V gene, and why the rest are absent is not known. The sample table records about 160,000 clones; about 90% of these occur just once. The top ten clonotypes cover 9.5% to 15% of the sample.

The clonotype comes from a man aged 30 to 45 in good health. Material for sequencing was blood. In this chain, TRBV5-4 is recombined with TRBJ1-2; TRBD1 is a weak D gene call, 6 bases matching. The CDR3 amino acid sequence is: CASSFRVGGYIRYTF. The nucleotide sequence is given as TGTGCCAGCAGCTTTCGGGTGGGGGGCTATATTCGCTACACCTTC.